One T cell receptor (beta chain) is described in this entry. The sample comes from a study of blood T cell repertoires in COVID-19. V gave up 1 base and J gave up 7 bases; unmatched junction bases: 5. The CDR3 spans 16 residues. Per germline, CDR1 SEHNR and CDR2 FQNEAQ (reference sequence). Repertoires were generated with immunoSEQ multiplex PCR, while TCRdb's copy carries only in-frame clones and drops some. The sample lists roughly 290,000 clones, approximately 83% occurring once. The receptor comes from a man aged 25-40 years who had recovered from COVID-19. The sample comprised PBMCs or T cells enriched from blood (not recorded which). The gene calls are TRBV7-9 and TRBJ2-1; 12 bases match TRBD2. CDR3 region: CASSLGTSGVRNEQFF. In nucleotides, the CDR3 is TGTGCCAGCAGCTTAGGGACTAGCGGGGTAAGGAATGAGCAGTTCTTC.